This TCR beta chain is from a study of T cell repertoires in cytomegalovirus infection. General study results and limits: In two of eight donors, the top clonotype was HLA-C-restricted CMV-specific. Identification of carriers of CMV plus the relevant HLA was performed using cumulative public TCR beta family frequency.

Via MiXCR, TCRdb re-called the reads, giving one row per CDR3 protein. The sample holds 300,000 to 400,000 distinct CDR3 sequences; 15% to 20% are singletons and the top ten take about 10%. Per germline, CDR1 SEHNR and CDR2 FQNEAQ (reference sequence). J was trimmed by 7 bases and V by 11 bases; bases with no gene match: 8. The CDR3 has 12 amino acids. This clonotype showed up many times. The antigen is undetermined. Material for sequencing was PBMCs. The sequence came from a human donor in good health (CMV status not recorded). Some clones in this sample may be carry-over from other donors' samples. The chain carries TRBV7-9 and TRBJ2-1; 7 bases line up with TRBD2. CDR3 loop: CAAGRVGNEQFF. CDR3 DNA: TGTGCCGCTGGGAGGGTAGGGAATGAGCAGTTCTTC.